The TCR beta chain described here comes from a study of cytomegalovirus exposure and HLA in healthy donors. Study-level findings and limits: It was confirmed in vitro that a few of the CMV-associated chains were specific for CMV antigens. The study put 150 to 200 TCR beta chains on its list as cytomegalovirus-associated. The classifier reportedly diagnosed cytomegalovirus status with high specificity and sensitivity.

In regard to this clone: No antigen is known for it.

Some clones are missing from TCRdb's copy, which holds only in-frame ones; the method was immunoSEQ multiplex PCR. The repertoire includes 230,000 or so clones, roughly 88% of them detected once, and around 3% sits in the top ten. Sample: PBMCs. The origin of this receptor is a woman younger than 30 in good health and CMV-seronegative.

The CDR3 loop reads CASTKEGGGNTEAFF. DNA for the CDR3: TGTGCCAGCACCAAGGAGGGCGGGGGGAACACTGAAGCTTTCTTT. The chain is built from TRBV2 and TRBJ1-1; D is perhaps TRBD1 (5 bases). Trimming pared 7 bases from V and 1 base from J, leaving 16 bases between. CDR1 SNHLY and CDR2 FYNNEI come from the germline V gene. The CDR3 totals 15 residues.